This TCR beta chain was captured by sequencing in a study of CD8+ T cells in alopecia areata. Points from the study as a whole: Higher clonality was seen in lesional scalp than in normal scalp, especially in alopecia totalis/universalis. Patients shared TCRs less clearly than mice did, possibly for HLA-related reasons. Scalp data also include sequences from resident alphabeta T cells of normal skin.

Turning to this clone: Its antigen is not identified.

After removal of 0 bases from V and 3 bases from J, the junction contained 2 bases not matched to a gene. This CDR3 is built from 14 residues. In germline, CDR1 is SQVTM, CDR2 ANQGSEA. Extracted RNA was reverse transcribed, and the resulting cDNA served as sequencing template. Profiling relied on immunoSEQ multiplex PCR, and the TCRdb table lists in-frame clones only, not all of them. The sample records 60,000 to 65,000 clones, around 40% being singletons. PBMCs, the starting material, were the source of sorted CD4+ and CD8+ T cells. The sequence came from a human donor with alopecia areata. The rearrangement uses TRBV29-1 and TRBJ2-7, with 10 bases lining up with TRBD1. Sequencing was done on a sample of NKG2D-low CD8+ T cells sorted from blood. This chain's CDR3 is CSVEDRDRGYEQYF. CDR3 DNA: TGCAGCGTTGAAGATCGGGACAGGGGCTACGAGCAGTACTTC.